These T cell receptor beta chains were read from a single sample in a study of OX40 agonist ivuxolimab in advanced cancers. Libraries were prepared by immunoSEQ multiplex PCR; TCRdb keeps only in-frame clonotypes and omits some of them. The table lists some 60,000 clones, around 90% of them singletons, with roughly 13% in the top ten. The sample consisted of CD4+ or CD8+ T cells sorted from blood, taken in a trial of the OX40 agonist ivuxolimab. The receptor set was obtained from an adult with an advanced solid tumor such as melanoma, head and neck, liver or kidney cancer. CDR3s include the opening cysteine and the closing phenylalanine or tryptophan. D genes are given only for firm matches. The size field is filled for only some rows; it gives once, few, many or a size class.

>once|TRBV29-1|-|TRBJ2-7
TGCAGCGTTGGAACAACCTTGGTAGAGCAGTACTTC
CSVGTTLVEQYF
>-|TRBV7-8|-|TRBJ1-1
TGTGCCAGCAGCTTAGTTCGGGGGCTGAGGACTGAAGCTTTCTTT
CASSLVRGLRTEAFF
>once|TRBV10-1|-|TRBJ2-7
TGCGCCAGCAGTGATTCGGACAGATACGGGGAGCAGTACTTC
CASSDSDRYGEQYF
>-|TRBV5-1|-|TRBJ2-7
TGCGCCAGCAGCTTCGACAACTCCTACGAGCAGTACTTC
CASSFDNSYEQYF
>few|TRBV19|-|TRBJ2-1
TGTGCCAGTAATAAAGGTGAGGGAAGGTTCGGCAATGAGCAGTTCTTC
CASNKGEGRFGNEQFF
>once|TRBV20-1|-|TRBJ2-7
TGCAGTGCTAGAGGTACCTACGAGCAGTACTTC
CSARGTYEQYF
>-|TRBV7-6|-|TRBJ1-1
TGTGCCAGCAGCTACACACCTGACAGACACACTGAAGCTTTCTTT
CASSYTPDRHTEAFF
>-|TRBV11-2|-|TRBJ2-3
TGTGCCAGCAGCTTAGCGGGGTTTAGCACAGATACGCAGTATTTT
CASSLAGFSTDTQYF
>-|TRBV7-7|-|TRBJ2-1
TGTGCTAGCAGCTTAGTACCCGGCAGATACAATGAGCAGTTCTTC
CASSLVPGRYNEQFF
>once|TRBV14|-|TRBJ2-5
TGTGCCAGCAGCCAAGAAACGGCGGGGACCCAGTACTTC
CASSQETAGTQYF
>-|TRBV4-2|-|TRBJ2-5
TGTGCCAGCAGCCAACTATTAGCGGAGCAAGAGACCCAGTACTTC
CASSQLLAEQETQYF
>-|TRBV7-2|TRBD1|TRBJ2-7
TGTGCCAGCAGCTTAAACAGGGGGCTGGACGAGCAGTACTTC
CASSLNRGLDEQYF
>-|TRBV11-2|-|TRBJ2-1
TGTGCCAGCAGCTTAGCGGGTGGAACTTACAATGAGCAGTTCTTC
CASSLAGGTYNEQFF
>few|TRBV30|-|TRBJ1-1
TGTGCCTGGAACCGGCAGGCGGCTGGTGGCACTGAAGCTTTCTTT
CAWNRQAAGGTEAFF
>-|TRBV27|TRBD2|TRBJ2-7
TGTGCCAGCCGGACTAGCGGGAGTGGCGAGCAGTACTTC
CASRTSGSGEQYF
>-|TRBV2|-|TRBJ2-2
TGTGCCAGCCGCCAGGGTTCCCGGAACACCGGGGAGCTGTTTTTT
CASRQGSRNTGELFF
>-|TRBV6-5|-|TRBJ2-1
TGTGCCAGCAGCTCCCAGGGCCAGAGTGACAATGAGCAGTTCTTC
CASSSQGQSDNEQFF
>-|TRBV7-8|-|TRBJ1-1
TGTGCCAGCAACTACGCCGGCCGGGATGGAGCTTTCTTT
CASNYAGRDGAFF
>-|TRBV7-9|-|TRBJ1-3
TGTGCCAGCAGTCCGGCGGGGGGCGTGGGAAACACCATATATTTT
CASSPAGGVGNTIYF
>-|TRBV5-1|TRBD1|TRBJ1-1
TGCGCCAGCAGCTTTGGACAGGGGGCTGAAGCTTTCTTT
CASSFGQGAEAFF
>-|TRBV6-5|TRBD1|TRBJ1-4
TGTGCCAGCAGACCAGACAGGGATAGGGGGAAACTGTTTTTT
CASRPDRDRGKLFF
>-|TRBV28|TRBD1|TRBJ2-7
TGTGCCAGCAAGGCAGGGGGCCCCTACGAGCAGTACTTC
CASKAGGPYEQYF
>once|TRBV18|-|TRBJ1-5
TGTGCCAGCTCCGGGAAGGGACAGCCCCAGCATTTT
CASSGKGQPQHF
>-|TRBV7-9|TRBD1|TRBJ2-7
TGTGCCAGCAGCTTTTTTTTGGTCTCGGGACAGCCCTACGAGCAGTACTTC
CASSFFLVSGQPYEQYF
>few|TRBV6-1|-|TRBJ1-1
TGTGCCAGCAGTGGTAGCGTCGTCTTTGAAGCTTTCTTT
CASSGSVVFEAFF
>-|TRBV5-1|-|TRBJ2-5
TGCGCCAGCAGCCCAAGCGGGCAAGAGACCCAGTACTTC
CASSPSGQETQYF
>-|TRBV7-9|-|TRBJ1-1
TGTGCCAGCAGCCGGGGGGGTGCGGACACTGAAGCTTTCTTT
CASSRGGADTEAFF
>once|TRBV5-1|-|TRBJ2-1
TGCGCCAGCAGCCCTAGCGATGGGGGCTACAATGAGCAGTTCTTC
CASSPSDGGYNEQFF
>once|TRBV19|TRBD2|TRBJ2-7
TGTGCCAGTAGTATCGGACTAGCGGGAGGGAAAACCTACGAGCAGTACTTC
CASSIGLAGGKTYEQYF
>-|TRBV10-3|TRBD1|TRBJ2-2
TGTGCCATCAACAGGGGGCCCTTCACCGGGGAGCTGTTTTTT
CAINRGPFTGELFF
>-|TRBV5-1|TRBD1|TRBJ2-1
TGCGCCAGCAGCTTGGGTACAGGGGGCGCGTGGAACAATGAGCAGTTCTTC
CASSLGTGGAWNNEQFF
>once|TRBV10-3|-|TRBJ1-3
TGTGCCATCAGTAGCGACAGATCTGGAAACACCATATATTTT
CAISSDRSGNTIYF
>-|TRBV28|TRBD2|TRBJ2-5
TGTGCCAGCAGCCCCGACGGGGGGGCGAGAGAGACCCAGTACTTC
CASSPDGGARETQYF
>few|TRBV5-1|-|TRBJ2-5
TGCGCCAGCAGCCTGTGGACCGACTTAGGGACCCAGTACTTC
CASSLWTDLGTQYF
>-|TRBV4-1|-|TRBJ2-6
TGCGCCAGCAGCCACGTTAGCTCTGGGGCCAACGTCCTGACTTTC
CASSHVSSGANVLTF
>-|TRBV7-9|-|TRBJ2-1
TGTGCCAGCAGCTCGCTGGGGGAATACAATGAGCAGTTCTTC
CASSSLGEYNEQFF
>-|TRBV5-1|TRBD1|TRBJ2-1
TGCGCCAGCAGCTACGAAGGGGGCCGTATGTCCTACAATGAGCAGTTCTTC
CASSYEGGRMSYNEQFF
>once|TRBV15|TRBD1|TRBJ2-1
TGTGCCACCAGCAGACGGACAGGGCCTCGGGAGCAGTTCTTC
CATSRRTGPREQFF
>-|TRBV2|TRBD2|TRBJ2-7
TGTGCCAGCAGAGCGGGAGTCTCCTACGAGCAGTACTTC
CASRAGVSYEQYF
>-|TRBV10-3|TRBD2|TRBJ2-2
TGTGCCATCAGTGGTGGCGGGAGGGCCGTCGGGGAGCTGTTTTTT
CAISGGGRAVGELFF
>-|TRBV11-2|TRBD1|TRBJ2-2
TGTGCCAGCAGTCCGGACAGGCGCAACACCGGGGAGCTGTTTTTT
CASSPDRRNTGELFF
>-|TRBV2|-|TRBJ2-7
TGTGCCAGCAGTCTCCCCCTCCAGGGTCCTTACGAGCAGTACTTC
CASSLPLQGPYEQYF
>-|TRBV5-1|-|TRBJ2-3
TGCGCCAGCAGCTTGGATCCTACCCCTTGGGATACGCAGTATTTT
CASSLDPTPWDTQYF
>-|TRBV29-1|TRBD1|TRBJ2-7
TGCAGCGTTGAAGCGGGACAGGGTTACGAGCAGTACTTC
CSVEAGQGYEQYF
>-|TRBV5-1|-|TRBJ2-2
TGCGCCAGCAGCTGGGAGACTAGAAGTTCCGGGGAGCTGTTTTTT
CASSWETRSSGELFF